The rows below give T cell receptor beta chains drawn from one sample of a study of CD4 and CD8 cells across lung adenocarcinoma regions. TCRdb called the PCR reads again in MiXCR, with one record for every CDR3 protein. The sample contains around 11,000 distinct CDR3 sequences, about 48% of which appear only once. Sequencing input: CD4+ T cells from the center of a lung tumor. Receptors originate from a male donor with lung adenocarcinoma. The CD4 and CD8 labels of this study may be unreliable. Both conserved end residues are part of each CDR3. D genes are given only for firm matches. Only some rows state a clone size, as once, few, many or a class for expanded clones.

>15|TRBJ2-3|-|-|TRBV10-1
TGCGCCAGCAGTGAAGGGAAAGCGAGCACAGATACGCAGTATTTT
CASSEGKASTDTQYF
>14|TRBJ2-1|TRBD2|-|TRBV7-2
TGTGCCAGCAGCCCACTAGCGGGAGGTAATGAGCAGTTCTTC
CASSPLAGGNEQFF
>13|TRBJ1-1|-|medium-sized|TRBV7-2
TGTGCCAGCAGCTTTTCAGGGAACACTGAAGCTTTCTTT
CASSFSGNTEAFF
>16|TRBJ1-2|TRBD1|few|TRBV7-2
TGTGCCAGCAGCCAGGGGGGCACAGGGATGGGCTATGGCTACACCTTC
CASSQGGTGMGYGYTF
>16|TRBJ2-3|TRBD2|-|TRBV6-5
TGTGCCAGCAGTTACGGGGCGGGGGGTGTTCCAGATACGCAGTATTTT
CASSYGAGGVPDTQYF
>15|TRBJ1-6|TRBD1|few|TRBV7-2
TGTGCCAGCAGCATCCACCGGGACAGCTATTCACCCCTCCACTTT
CASSIHRDSYSPLHF
>13|TRBJ2-7|-|few|TRBV6-1
TGTGCTTTACTACGGACGGGTACCTACGAGCAGTACTTC
CALLRTGTYEQYF
>15|TRBJ2-5|-|-|TRBV4-1
TGCGCCAGCAGCCAAGATCTGCGGGACACAGATACCCAGTACTTC
CASSQDLRDTDTQYF
>14|TRBJ2-7|-|-|TRBV6-2/TRBV6-3
TGTGCCAGCAGCCGTAGCGCCGGGGCCTCCGAGCAGTACTTC
CASSRSAGASEQYF
>13|TRBJ2-1|TRBD2|-|TRBV9
TGTGCCAGCAGCGCGACTAGCTCCGATGAGCAGTTCTTC
CASSATSSDEQFF
>12|TRBJ2-3|-|-|TRBV6-2/TRBV6-3
TGTGCCAGCAGTTCGAGCAAAGATACGCAGTATTTC
CASSSSKDTQYF